This TCR beta chain is drawn from a study of control samples from healthy donors and cancer patients. The table came from immunoSEQ multiplex PCR; TCRdb's copy has only in-frame clones and leaves some out. The sample has tens of thousands of clones, 88% seen once. J gave up 2 bases and V 4 bases, and 5 bases lay outside the gene matches. The germline V gene has CDR1 LGHDT and CDR2 YNNKEL (reference sequence). This CDR3 has 15 residues. The table lists this clone with a few counts. The rearrangement uses TRBV3-1 (or the pseudogene TRBV3-2) and TRBJ1-3, with TRBD1 identical over 7 bases. This TCR was sampled from a woman aged 50 to 65 in good health. The sequenced sample was blood. In DNA, the CDR3 is TGTGCCAGCAGCCTAACAGGGGTTACTGGAAACACCATATATTTT. This translates into CASSLTGVTGNTIYF.